The sequence of this TCR beta chain was determined in a study of T cells after yellow fever vaccination. General study findings and limits: Although the secondary response was weaker, it peaked faster, at day 5 versus 15. Clonotypes shared by both compartments, CD4 and CD8, made up a small share. One caveat is that FACS-sorted repertoires could contain abundant clonotypes contaminating from the bulk population.

In its sample, this clonotype was seen many times. Its matching antigen is unknown. TCR cDNA was made by 5'RACE template switching, adding a universal primer site and UMIs. MiXCR was run by TCRdb on the 5' RACE reads, yielding one entry per CDR3 protein. The profile shows about 310,000 distinct CDR3 sequences, around 3.9% of them singletons. There are 15 residues in the CDR3. Germline values: CDR1 LGHDT, CDR2 YNNKEL (reference sequence). Unmatched junction bases numbered 4, after V lost 4 bases and J lost 0 bases. The sequence came from a man younger than 30 who received the YFV17D yellow fever vaccine. The material sequenced was PBMCs, taken on the day of the yellow fever booster vaccination. The V call is TRBV3-1, the J call TRBJ1-2, with 8 bases that match TRBD1. CDR3 region: CASSLGDRTNYGYTF. CDR3 bases: TGTGCCAGCAGCCTCGGGGACAGGACTAACTATGGCTACACCTTC.